This T cell receptor (beta chain) was found in a study of spatial heterogeneity in lung cancer. TCRdb ran MiXCR on the 5' RACE reads and lists one entry per CDR3 protein. The data contain about 92,000 distinct CDR3 sequences, about 12% of them singletons. Stated time point: sample taken at primary tumor resection. Whole RNA obtained from tumor, nontumor lung or frozen PBMC underwent sequencing without sorting. This clonotype showed up just a few times. The TCR comes from a male donor with early-stage non-small cell lung cancer. This material consisted of PBMCs, taken at surgery.

The CDR3 region has the DNA TGTGCCAGCAACGAATCTAGGGGGGAGGAAGGCAATCAGCCCCAGCATTTT. This codes for CASNESRGEEGNQPQHF. The chain combines TRBV11-2 with TRBJ1-5; a possible D gene is TRBD1 (6 bases). Germline CDR1 and CDR2: SGHAT and FQNNGV. V shed 7 bases and J shed 2 bases, with 21 bases lying between them. The CDR3 covers 17 residues.